These T cell receptor beta chains were read from a single sample in a study of PD-1 blockade in classical Hodgkin lymphoma. TCRdb keeps only in-frame clones here, not all; method: immunoSEQ multiplex PCR. Here the sample spans 20,000 to 25,000 clones, roughly three quarters being singletons. The sequencing used peripheral blood mononuclear cells (PBMCs), collected before the fourth cycle of nivolumab. The receptors derive from a human donor with classical Hodgkin lymphoma. CDR3s include the opening cysteine and the closing phenylalanine or tryptophan. The D gene is left open where the match is weak. Not all rows give a size; the values are once, few, many and, for expanded clones, a class.

v_call,clone_size,j_call,d_call,cdr3_nt,cdr3_aa
TRBV18,few,TRBJ2-3,TRBD1,TGTGCCAGCTCACCAAAAGGCGGACAGGGTGTGAATACGCAGTATTTT,CASSPKGGQGVNTQYF
TRBV29-1,-,TRBJ2-5,TRBD2,TGCAGCGTTGATAATTATCGGGCTAGCGGGAGTAAGGGGCAAGAGACCCAGTACTTC,CSVDNYRASGSKGQETQYF
TRBV6-1,-,TRBJ2-5,TRBD1,TGTGCCAGCAGTGAAGTCTGGACAGGGCGCCAAGAGACCCAGTACTTC,CASSEVWTGRQETQYF
TRBV18,-,TRBJ1-1,TRBD1,TGTGCCAGCTCACTAAACAGGGGAGGGATAAGTGGCACTGAAGCTTTCTTT,CASSLNRGGISGTEAFF
TRBV10-3,-,TRBJ2-1,TRBD2,TGTGCCATCAGCCCTCCGGGGGGGCTAAATGAGCAGTTCTTC,CAISPPGGLNEQFF
TRBV10-3,-,TRBJ2-5,TRBD1,TGTGCCATCAGTTATGGGACAGCTCAAGAGACCCAGTACTTC,CAISYGTAQETQYF
TRBV7-2,-,TRBJ1-2,-,TGTGCCAGCAGCCTTCAGGGTTATGGCTACACCTTC,CASSLQGYGYTF
TRBV2,medium-sized,TRBJ2-2,-,TGTGCCAGCAGTGAAGTTCCACTAAACACCGGGGAGCTGTTTTTT,CASSEVPLNTGELFF
TRBV9,-,TRBJ2-5,TRBD2,TGTGCCAGCAGCGTAGATATAGCGGGGGGGTTCCAAGAGACCCAGTACTTC,CASSVDIAGGFQETQYF
TRBV7-9,-,TRBJ1-1,-,TGTGCCAGCAGCTTATATCAGGGGACTGAAGCTTTCTTT,CASSLYQGTEAFF
TRBV11-2,-,TRBJ1-4,-,TGTGCCAGCAGCTCCGGCGGAGGAGGATGGACAACTGGTAATGAAAAACTGTTTTTT,CASSSGGGGWTTGNEKLFF
TRBV27,-,TRBJ2-5,TRBD1,TGTGCCAGCAGTATCCTGACAGGGGATCGCGAGACCCAGTACTTC,CASSILTGDRETQYF
TRBV14,few,TRBJ1-2,-,TGTGCCAGCAGCCAAGCAGGGGTTCATGGCTACACCTTC,CASSQAGVHGYTF
TRBV7-2,-,TRBJ2-3,-,TGTGCCAGCAGCTCCTTAGTCATGCGGGGCACAGATACGCAGTATTTT,CASSSLVMRGTDTQYF
TRBV2,-,TRBJ2-5,-,TGTGCCAGCAGTGTCCCAGGGGAAGAGACCCAGTACTTC,CASSVPGEETQYF
TRBV16,-,TRBJ2-5,-,TGTGCCAGCAGCCAATCGGAACAGGGCGGGACCCAGTACTTC,CASSQSEQGGTQYF
TRBV2,-,TRBJ2-5,-,TGTGCCAGCAGCGCTCCGGGACACGTCCAAGAGACCCAGTACTTC,CASSAPGHVQETQYF
TRBV5-8,-,TRBJ2-3,-,TGTGCCAGCAGCCCGCCAGTAACAGACTACTTCACAGATACGCAGTATTTT,CASSPPVTDYFTDTQYF
TRBV18,medium-sized,TRBJ1-5,TRBD1,TGTGCCAGCTCACCACCGGAGGCAGGGGGGAACAATCAGCCCCAGCATTTT,CASSPPEAGGNNQPQHF
TRBV5-1,-,TRBJ2-4,-,TGCGCCAGCAGCTTTAGGGAAGGGAGTGGAGCCAAAAACATTCAGTACTTC,CASSFREGSGAKNIQYF
TRBV7-9,-,TRBJ1-5,-,TGTGCCAGCAGCCGAGGGCATCAGCCCCAGCATTTT,CASSRGHQPQHF
TRBV14,-,TRBJ2-5,-,TGTGCCAGCAGCCAAGGCAGCCAAGAGACCCAGTACTTC,CASSQGSQETQYF
TRBV6-5,-,TRBJ2-1,-,TGTGCCAGCAGTTACGGGGAAAGCTCCTACAATGAGCAGTTCTTC,CASSYGESSYNEQFF
TRBV6-5,-,TRBJ2-7,-,TGTGCCAGCAGTTTTGACAGGCGCTACGAGCAGTACTTC,CASSFDRRYEQYF
TRBV4-1,-,TRBJ1-4,TRBD1,TGCGCCAGCAGCCAAGATCTGCGACAGGGTTTACGAAAACTGTTTTTT,CASSQDLRQGLRKLFF
TRBV28,-,TRBJ2-3,TRBD1,TGTGCCCTACAAAGTCCCGGGACAGACACAGATACGCAGTATTTT,CALQSPGTDTDTQYF
TRBV7-7,-,TRBJ2-1,TRBD2,TGTGCCAGCAGCGCAACTAGCGGGGGGGATGAGCAGTTCTTC,CASSATSGGDEQFF
TRBV27,-,TRBJ2-3,TRBD2,TGTGCCAGCAGACTAGCGGGGGCATGGGATACGCAGTATTTT,CASRLAGAWDTQYF
TRBV21-1,-,TRBJ2-7,-,TGTGCCAGCAGCAAAGTGGGCCACCCCACCTACGAGCAGTACTTC,CASSKVGHPTYEQYF
TRBV27,-,TRBJ2-7,-,TGTGCCAGCAGTTCATCTCGATACGAGCAGTACTTC,CASSSSRYEQYF
TRBV5-1,-,TRBJ1-1,-,TGCGCCAGCAGCTTGAGGGGCACTGAAGCTTTCTTT,CASSLRGTEAFF
TRBV5-1,-,TRBJ2-7,-,TGCGCCAGCAGCTTGGAGAGGGACGAGCAGTACTTC,CASSLERDEQYF
TRBV30,few,TRBJ2-5,TRBD1,TGTGCCTGGAGCGTGGGACAGGGATTTCCGGCCCAGTACTTC,CAWSVGQGFPAQYF
TRBV5-4,-,TRBJ2-4,TRBD2,TGTGCCAGCAGCATAAAGAGGACTAGCGGGGGGTTAAACATTCAGTACTTC,CASSIKRTSGGLNIQYF
TRBV6-1,-,TRBJ2-3,TRBD2,TGTGCCAGTCAGCGGGGGGATGCAGATACGCAGTATTTT,CASQRGDADTQYF
TRBV29-1,once,TRBJ2-7,-,TGCAGCGCCGAGGGGGGGAGGTACGAGCAGTACTTC,CSAEGGRYEQYF
TRBV29-1,-,TRBJ1-2,-,TGCAGCGTTGAGAAGGGGTTTGAAGGCTACACCTTC,CSVEKGFEGYTF
TRBV28,-,TRBJ1-3,-,TGTGCCAGCTCAACCCCGGCTTTCTCTGGAAACACCATATATTTT,CASSTPAFSGNTIYF
TRBV2,-,TRBJ2-2,-,TGTGCCAGCACTGGGACTCCCACCGGGGAGCTGTTTTTT,CASTGTPTGELFF
TRBV7-9,-,TRBJ2-5,-,TGTGCCAGCAGTTGGGGCCAAGAGACCCAGTACTTC,CASSWGQETQYF
TRBV7-6,once,TRBJ1-6,-,TGTGCCAGCAGCAGGGGACGGCTGTTCGGTGGTAATTCACCCCTCCACTTT,CASSRGRLFGGNSPLHF
TRBV5-1,-,TRBJ2-3,-,TGCGCCAGCAGCTTGGTTCCGGGTGCAGATACGCAGTATTTT,CASSLVPGADTQYF
TRBV7-9,once,TRBJ1-6,-,TGTGCCAGCAGCCGACGCGGGATCAGCCCTAATTCACCCCTCCACTTT,CASSRRGISPNSPLHF
TRBV7-3,once,TRBJ2-7,-,TGTGCCAGCAGCCCTGTCGGGATCGGCGAGCAGTACTTC,CASSPVGIGEQYF
TRBV6-5,-,TRBJ2-5,TRBD2,TGTGCCAGCAGTTACTCGACTAGCGGGTTAGAGACCCAGTACTTC,CASSYSTSGLETQYF
TRBV15,-,TRBJ2-5,TRBD1,TGTGCCACCAGCAGAGAACGGGACAGTCTTGATTCTCCGTCCAATGAAGAGACCCAGTACTTC,CATSRERDSLDSPSNEETQYF
TRBV4-3,-,TRBJ2-7,-,TGCGCCAGCAGCCAAGAAGAAGGGGCGCCCTACGAGCAGTACTTC,CASSQEEGAPYEQYF
TRBV27,-,TRBJ1-2,-,TGTGCCAGCGGATATGGGGGGCAGTTCTATGGCTACACCTTC,CASGYGGQFYGYTF
TRBV7-2,-,TRBJ2-7,-,TGTGCCAGCACCCTGTCAGGGTATAAGCAGTACTTC,CASTLSGYKQYF
TRBV27,once,TRBJ2-7,-,TGTGCCAGCAGTTTAACAGGGTCGTACGACTACGAGCAGTACTTC,CASSLTGSYDYEQYF
TRBV7-9,-,TRBJ2-5,TRBD1,TGTGCCAGCAGCCGGGACAGCCAAGAGACCCAGTACTTC,CASSRDSQETQYF
TRBV20-1,-,TRBJ2-1,-,TGCAGTGCTTTCGGGCTTGAGCAGTTCTTC,CSAFGLEQFF
TRBV6-4,few,TRBJ2-1,-,TGTGCCAGCAGTGACTCGGAGACTAGCTCCTACAATGAGCAGTTCTTC,CASSDSETSSYNEQFF
TRBV9,-,TRBJ1-1,TRBD1,TGTGCCAGCAGCGATACAGGGGGACTCATGAACACTGAAGCTTTCTTT,CASSDTGGLMNTEAFF
TRBV11-2,-,TRBJ2-1,-,TGTGCCAGCAGCTTAGCCGGAACGAGATCCTACAATGAGCAGTTCTTC,CASSLAGTRSYNEQFF
TRBV7-3,once,TRBJ2-1,TRBD2,TGTGCCAGCAGCACCGGACTAGCGGGAGCTTTTGAGCAGTTCTTC,CASSTGLAGAFEQFF
TRBV6-5,few,TRBJ1-2,TRBD1,TGTGCCAGCAGCCCAGGGGGGGCCGGCTACACCTTC,CASSPGGAGYTF
TRBV18,-,TRBJ2-3,-,TGTGCCAGCTCACCGACGCGGGGGCAGGACCCAAGAGATACGCAGTATTTT,CASSPTRGQDPRDTQYF
TRBV11-3,-,TRBJ2-2,-,TGTGCCAGCAGCTTAGCGGACTACGGGGAGCTGTTTTTT,CASSLADYGELFF
TRBV6-6,-,TRBJ1-4,TRBD1,TGTGCCAGCAGCCGAGGACAGGAAACATATGAAAAACTGTTTTTT,CASSRGQETYEKLFF